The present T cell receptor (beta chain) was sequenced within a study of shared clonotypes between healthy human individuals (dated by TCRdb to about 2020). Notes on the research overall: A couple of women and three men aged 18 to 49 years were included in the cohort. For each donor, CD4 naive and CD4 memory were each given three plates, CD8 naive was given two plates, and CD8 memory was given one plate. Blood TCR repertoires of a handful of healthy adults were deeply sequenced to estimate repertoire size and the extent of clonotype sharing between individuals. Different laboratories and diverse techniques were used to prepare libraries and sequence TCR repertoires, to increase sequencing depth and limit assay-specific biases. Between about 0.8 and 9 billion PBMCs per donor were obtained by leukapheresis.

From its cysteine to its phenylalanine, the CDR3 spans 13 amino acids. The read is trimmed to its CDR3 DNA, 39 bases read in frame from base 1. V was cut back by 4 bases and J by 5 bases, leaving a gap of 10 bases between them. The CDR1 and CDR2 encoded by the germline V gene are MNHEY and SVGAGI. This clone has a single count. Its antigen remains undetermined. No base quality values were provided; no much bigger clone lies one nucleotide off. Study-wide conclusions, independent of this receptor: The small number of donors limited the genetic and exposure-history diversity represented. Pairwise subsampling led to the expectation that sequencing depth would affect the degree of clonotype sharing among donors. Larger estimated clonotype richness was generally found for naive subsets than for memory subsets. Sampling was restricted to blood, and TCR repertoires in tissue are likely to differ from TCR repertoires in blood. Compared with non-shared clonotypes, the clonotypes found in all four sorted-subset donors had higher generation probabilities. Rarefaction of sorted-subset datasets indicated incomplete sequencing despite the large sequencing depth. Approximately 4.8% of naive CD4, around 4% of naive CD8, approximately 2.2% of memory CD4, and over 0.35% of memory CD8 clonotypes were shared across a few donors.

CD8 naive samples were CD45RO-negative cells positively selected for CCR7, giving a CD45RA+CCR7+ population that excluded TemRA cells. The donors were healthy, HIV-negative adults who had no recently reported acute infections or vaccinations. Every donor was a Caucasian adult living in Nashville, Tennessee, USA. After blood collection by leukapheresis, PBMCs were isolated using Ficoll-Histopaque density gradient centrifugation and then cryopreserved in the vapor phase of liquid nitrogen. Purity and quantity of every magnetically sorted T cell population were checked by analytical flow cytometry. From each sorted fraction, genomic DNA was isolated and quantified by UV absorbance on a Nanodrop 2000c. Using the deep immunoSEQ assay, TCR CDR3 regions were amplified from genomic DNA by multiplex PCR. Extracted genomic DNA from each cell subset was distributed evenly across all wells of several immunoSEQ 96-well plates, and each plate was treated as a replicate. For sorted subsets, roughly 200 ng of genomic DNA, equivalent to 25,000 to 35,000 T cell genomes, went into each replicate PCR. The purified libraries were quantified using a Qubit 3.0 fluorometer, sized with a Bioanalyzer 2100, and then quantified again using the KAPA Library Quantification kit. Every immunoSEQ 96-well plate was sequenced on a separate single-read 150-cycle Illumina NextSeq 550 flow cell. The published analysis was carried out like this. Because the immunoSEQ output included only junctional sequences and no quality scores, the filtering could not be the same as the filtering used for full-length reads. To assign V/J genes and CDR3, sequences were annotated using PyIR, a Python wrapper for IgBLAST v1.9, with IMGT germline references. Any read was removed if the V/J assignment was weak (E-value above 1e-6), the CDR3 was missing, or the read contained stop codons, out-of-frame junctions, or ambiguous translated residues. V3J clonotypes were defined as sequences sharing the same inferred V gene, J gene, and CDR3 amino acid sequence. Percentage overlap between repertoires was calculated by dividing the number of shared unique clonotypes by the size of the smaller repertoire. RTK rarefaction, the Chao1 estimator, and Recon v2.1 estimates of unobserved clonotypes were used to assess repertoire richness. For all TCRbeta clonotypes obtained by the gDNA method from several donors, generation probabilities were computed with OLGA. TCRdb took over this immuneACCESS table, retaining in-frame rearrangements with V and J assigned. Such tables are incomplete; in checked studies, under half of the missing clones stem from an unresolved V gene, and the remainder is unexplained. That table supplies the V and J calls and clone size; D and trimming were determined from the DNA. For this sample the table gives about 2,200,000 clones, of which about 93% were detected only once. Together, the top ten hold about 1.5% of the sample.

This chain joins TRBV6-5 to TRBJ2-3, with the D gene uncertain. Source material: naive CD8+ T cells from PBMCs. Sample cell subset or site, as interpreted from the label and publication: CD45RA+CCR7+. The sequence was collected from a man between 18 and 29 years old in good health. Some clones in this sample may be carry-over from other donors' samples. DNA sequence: TGTGCCAGCAGTTGGACGATAGGAGATACGCAGTATTTT. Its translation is CASSWTIGDTQYF.